These 17 T cell receptor beta chains originate from one sample sequenced in a study of long-term antiretroviral therapy in people with HIV (dated by TCRdb to between 2021 and 2023). The immunoSEQ hsTCRB v3.0 assay was used at survey level resolution to sequence the TRB variable region. TCRdb stores this immuneACCESS table with in-frame sequences only. Part of the clones is absent; in the studies checked, under half of the shortfall reflects unresolved V genes, and no reason is known for the rest. This sample has 25,000 to 35,000 clones in its table, and about 88% of those were observed once. The top ten clones comprise more than 0.9% of the sample. Material: unsorted PBMCs, obtained 2 years after starting antiretroviral therapy. Receptors originate from a man in his fifties with HIV.

The V call is TRBV5-4, the J call TRBJ2-5; D not certain. Germline values: CDR1 SGHNT, CDR2 YYREEE (reference sequence). The CDR3 length is 14 residues. Trimming cost V 0 bases and J 5 bases, with 11 bases left between them. CDR3 residues: CASSLESFRETQYF. In DNA, the CDR3 is TGTGCCAGCAGCTTGGAATCGTTCAGGGAGACCCAGTACTTC. The variable domain in full, completed from reference TRBV5-4 and TRBJ2-5, reads ETGVTQSPTHLIKTRGQQVTLRCSSQSGHNTVSWYQQALGQGPQFIFQYYREEENGRGNFPPRFSGLQFPNYSSELNVNALELDDSALYLCASSLESFRETQYFGPGTRLLVL.

The V gene is TRBV28, the J gene TRBJ2-7; 7 bases fit TRBD1. The CDR3 covers 14 residues. After removal of 6 bases from V and 3 bases from J, the junction contained 8 bases not matched to a gene. CDR1 is MDHEN and CDR2 is SYDVKM in the germline V gene. The CDR3 DNA sequence: TGTGCCAGCAGAGTCCCGGGACAGTTCTACGAGCAGTACTTC. Translated, it gives CASRVPGQFYEQYF.

The CDR3 sequence: CASSQVGYQETQYF. The CDR3 DNA sequence: TGTGCCAGCAGCCAAGTGGGGTACCAAGAGACCCAGTACTTC. The chain couples TRBV14 to TRBJ2-5, with unresolved D. This CDR3 region has 14 residues. Germline V gives CDR1 SGHDN, CDR2 FVKESK. V lost 1 base and J 0 bases, leaving 6 bases between the germline ends. The full variable domain, its missing parts supplied by reference TRBV14 and TRBJ2-5, is EAGVTQFPSHSVIEKGQTVTLRCDPISGHDNLYWYRRVMGKEIKFLLHFVKESKQDESGMPNNRFLAERTGGTYSTLKVQPAELEDSGVYFCASSQVGYQETQYFGPGTRLLVL.

J is TRBJ1-2 and V is TRBV18; the match to TRBD1 covers 7 bases. Germline values: CDR1 KGHSH, CDR2 LQKENI. The CDR3 sequence is 15 residues long. Unmatched junction bases numbered 8, after V lost 3 bases and J lost 4 bases. The CDR3 DNA reads as TGTGCCAGCTCACCCCGACAGGGTTGGGGCTATGGCTACACCTTC. Amino acids: CASSPRQGWGYGYTF.

V usage is TRBV7-8 and J usage is TRBJ1-1; 8 positions agree with TRBD1. J was trimmed by 2 bases and V by 1 base; bases with no gene match: 6. CDR1 is SGHVS and CDR2 is FQNEAQ in the germline V gene. CDR3 length: 16 residues. CDR3 coding DNA: TGTGCCAGCAGCTTAGATCTGGGACAGGTAAACACTGAAGCTTTCTTT. The encoded protein is CASSLDLGQVNTEAFF.

The chain is built from TRBV19 and TRBJ1-2, with TRBD1 as a possible D gene (5 bases). Deletions cut 4 bases from V and 7 bases from J, with 22 bases between. The CDR3 sequence is 16 residues long. Germline CDR1 LNHDA, CDR2 SQIVND (reference sequence). CDR3 sequence: CASSTGSGNPTGGYTF. CDR3 sequence (DNA): TGTGCCAGTAGTACGGGTTCAGGGAATCCCACGGGTGGCTACACCTTC.

This chain joins TRBV5-1 and TRBJ1-1; tentative D call: TRBD1 (5 bases). The CDR3 is 13 amino acids. Trimming removed 4 bases from V and 1 base from J, with 8 bases in between. CDR1 and CDR2 from the germline V gene are SGHRS and YFSETQ. In DNA form, the CDR3 reads TGCGCCAGCAGCGTGAGGGGGAACACTGAAGCTTTCTTT. It codes for CASSVRGNTEAFF.

The chain uses TRBV2 and TRBJ1-1; TRBD1 matches 7 bases. The CDR3 sequence is 13 residues long. Germline CDR1 and CDR2: SNHLY and FYNNEI. Losses at the gene ends were 8 bases for V and 5 bases for J; bases not matched to a gene: 8. The DNA of the CDR3 is TGTGCCAGCCAGAAACAGGGGTTGACTGAAGCTTTCTTT. Translated: CASQKQGLTEAFF.

V is TRBV7-9 and J is TRBJ2-7; 9 bases map to TRBD1. Germline V gives CDR1 SEHNR, CDR2 FQNEAQ (reference sequence). The V and J ends lost 6 bases and 1 base, in that order; junction bases with no gene match: 4. The CDR3 runs to 14 residues. The CDR3 region has the DNA TGTGCCAGCAGGGCTGGGACAGGGTCCTACGAGCAGTACTTC. Residues: CASRAGTGSYEQYF.

The rearrangement joins TRBV28 to TRBJ2-7; D could derive from TRBD1 or TRBD2 (7 bases each). The CDR3 is 14 residues long. Germline CDR1 is MDHEN and CDR2 is SYDVKM. The V and J ends lost 2 bases and 3 bases respectively, with 11 bases between them. Written as DNA, the CDR3 is TGTGCCAGCAGTTTACAGGGGGGGAACTACGAGCAGTACTTC. Translated: CASSLQGGNYEQYF.

The rearrangement links TRBV19 to TRBJ2-7; 9 bases match TRBD1. The germline CDR1 and CDR2 sequences are LNHDA and SQIVND (reference sequence). The V and J ends lost 0 bases and 2 bases, in that order; junction bases with no gene match: 8. This CDR3 spans 17 amino acids. CDR3 residues: CASSIEGTGKFPYEQYF. The CDR3 region has the DNA TGTGCCAGTAGTATAGAAGGGACAGGGAAATTCCCCTACGAGCAGTACTTC.

V usage is TRBV18 and J usage is TRBJ2-1, with TRBD1 matching over 7 bases. V shed 0 bases and J 4 bases; nucleotides not matched to a gene: 3. Germline assignment: CDR1 KGHSH and CDR2 LQKENI. CDR3 length equals 15 residues. CDR3 amino acids: CASSPPGTVYNEQFF. In DNA, the CDR3 is TGTGCCAGCTCACCACCCGGGACAGTATACAATGAGCAGTTCTTC.

The chain is built from TRBV7-9 and TRBJ2-3; TRBD1 matches at 7 bases. The V gene end was trimmed by 2 bases and the J gene end by 0 bases; junction bases not matched to a gene: 8. Germline CDR1 is SEHNR and CDR2 is FQNEAQ (reference sequence). This CDR3 is built from 17 residues. The CDR3 bases are TGTGCCAGCAGCTTATATGTGGGGACAGATAGCACAGATACGCAGTATTTT. Translating gives CASSLYVGTDSTDTQYF.

This clone has more than one count but fewer than ten. This chain links TRBV25-1 with TRBJ2-7; 7 nucleotides match TRBD2. The CDR3 covers 12 residues. Trimming cost V 4 bases and J 7 bases; bases outside gene matches: 4. The germline gives CDR1 MGHDK, CDR2 SYGVNS. CDR3 sequence: CASSAGREEQYF. The CDR3 DNA reads as TGTGCCAGCAGTGCAGGGCGGGAGGAGCAGTACTTC.

V usage is TRBV10-3 and J usage is TRBJ1-1, with a possible D match to TRBD1 (6 bases). With 3 bases removed from V and 1 base from J, the gap between germline ends came to 15 bases. The CDR3 is 16 amino acids. Germline V gives CDR1 ENHRY, CDR2 SYGVKD. In nucleotides, the CDR3 is TGTGCCATCAGTGAAACGGGGCGGACAGCGAACACTGAAGCTTTCTTT. Its translation: CAISETGRTANTEAFF.

The chain carries TRBV9 and TRBJ1-5; tentative D call: TRBD1 (5 bases). The V gene lost 4 bases and the J gene lost 2 bases, with 25 bases spanning the gap. CDR1 and CDR2 (germline): SGDLS, YYNGEE. CDR3 length equals 19 residues. CDR3 nucleotides: TGTGCCAGCAGCCCCTCTCACGGGGGTTCCGGCGGGGGCAATCAGCCCCAGCATTTT. It specifies CASSPSHGGSGGGNQPQHF. The full variable domain, its missing parts supplied by reference TRBV9 and TRBJ1-5, is DSGVTQTPKHLITATGQRVTLRCSPRSGDLSVYWYQQSLDQGLQFLIQYYNGEERAKGNILERFSAQQFPDLHSELNLSSLELGDSALYFCASSPSHGGSGGGNQPQHFGDGTRLSIL.

The J gene is TRBJ1-1, the V gene TRBV2; perhaps TRBD1 as D (5 bases). Per germline, CDR1 SNHLY and CDR2 FYNNEI. The CDR3 has 13 amino acids. V lost 3 bases and J 5 bases, leaving 10 bases between the germline ends. The CDR3 loop reads CASSDFGTTEAFF. CDR3 DNA sequence: TGTGCCAGCAGTGACTTCGGGACGACTGAAGCTTTCTTT.